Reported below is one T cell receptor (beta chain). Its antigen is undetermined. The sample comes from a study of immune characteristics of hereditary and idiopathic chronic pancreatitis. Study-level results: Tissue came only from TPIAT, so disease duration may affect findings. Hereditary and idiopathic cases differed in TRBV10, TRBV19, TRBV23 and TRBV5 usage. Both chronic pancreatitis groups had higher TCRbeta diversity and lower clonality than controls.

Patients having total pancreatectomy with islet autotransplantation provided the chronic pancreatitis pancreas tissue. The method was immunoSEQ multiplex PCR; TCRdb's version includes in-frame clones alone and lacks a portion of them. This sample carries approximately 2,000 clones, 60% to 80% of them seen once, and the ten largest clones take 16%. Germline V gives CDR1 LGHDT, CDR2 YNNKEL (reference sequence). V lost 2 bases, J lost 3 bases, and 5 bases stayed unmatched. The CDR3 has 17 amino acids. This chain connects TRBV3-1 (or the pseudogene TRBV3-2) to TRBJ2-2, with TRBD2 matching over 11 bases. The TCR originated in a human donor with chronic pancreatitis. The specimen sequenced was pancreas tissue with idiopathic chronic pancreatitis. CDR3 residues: CASSQPLAGGDTGELFF. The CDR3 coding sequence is TGTGCCAGCAGCCAACCGCTAGCGGGGGGCGACACCGGGGAGCTGTTTTTT.